The text below deals with one TCR beta chain. Time point specified: baseline pretreatment blood. Treatment reported: 15 Gy SBRT to primary tumor, nephrectomy 4 weeks later. This specimen comes from a study of radiation and T cells in renal cell carcinoma. The germline V gene encodes CDR1 SQVTM and CDR2 ANQGSEA. Trimming removed 4 bases from V and 2 bases from J; junction bases left unmatched: 9. The CDR3 is made up of 15 amino acids. Some clones are missing from TCRdb's copy, which holds only in-frame ones; the method was immunoSEQ multiplex PCR. The sample gives roughly 100,000 clones, around nine tenths of which show up once; roughly 8% is in the top ten.

The rearrangement links TRBV29-1 to TRBJ2-5; 8 bases match TRBD1. This clonotype originated in a man between 45 and 60 years old with renal cell carcinoma. Material: blood, obtained from a patient whose treatment included radiotherapy and nephrectomy. The CDR3 DNA reads as TGCAGCGTTGGACCAACAGGGGGGAGGCAAGAGACCCAGTACTTC. The encoded protein is CSVGPTGGRQETQYF.